The entry below describes one T cell receptor beta chain. Its antigen target is currently unknown. One end of the junction varies from germline; a read error may be responsible. This sample includes further DNA sequences coding for the same CDR3. This sample was included in a study of CD8 T cells in seronegative destructive rheumatoid arthritis (dated by TCRdb to 2020 to 2021). Describing the broader study: At the time of sampling, seven of the eight CND-RA patients were on biological drugs. Peripheral CD8+ TCRbeta repertoires were compared between CCP-negative destructive rheumatoid arthritis (CND-RA) patients and newly diagnosed seropositive RA, seronegative RA and healthy controls. Rather than undergoing new sequencing, the seropositive RA, seronegative RA and healthy control comparison cohorts were drawn from an earlier published TCRbeta dataset. Summary of the overall study and its limitations: The study acknowledged the small size of the CND-RA cohort as a limitation. The authors read the apparently distinct set of enriched public clonotypes carried by CND-RA patients as support for a separate disease subset. CND-RA repertoires showed more CMV-reactive and fewer influenza A-reactive CD8+ TCRbeta sequences than controls and other RA subtypes. After adjusting for age, CND-RA patients appeared to have less diverse, more clonal CD8+ TCRbeta repertoires than other RA subtypes. No public clonotype enrichment survived Benjamini-Hochberg correction across the roughly 100,000 clonotypes tested. Without diagnostic samples, TCR repertoire differences may partly reflect poor disease control over the years rather than being present at onset.

CDR1 and CDR2 were assigned from the germline V gene as MDHEN and SYDVKM. Inclusive of the bounding cysteine and phenylalanine, the CDR3 is 14 residues long. Just the 42-base CDR3 DNA is kept, in frame starting at base 1. Genomic DNA from CD8+ cells was used for TCRbeta sequencing, which was performed according to the manufacturer's instructions. A genomics technology centre in Finland ran the TCRbeta sequencing, which was done with the immunoSEQ assay. For the original study's pipeline: Clonotype tables from the immunoSEQ preprocessing pipeline were converted to VDJtools format, and non-productive clonotypes were removed. Any sample with fewer than 10,000 reads was excluded, the remaining samples were subsampled to 10,000 reads, and most of the eight CND-RA samples made it through. Shannon-Wiener, Simpson and clonality indices were calculated with the VDJtools CalcDiversityStats function on data subsampled to 10,000 reads. To infer antigen specificity, non-singleton TCRbeta clonotypes were hard-matched against VDJdb, with no mismatches permitted. CDR3 sequences that differed by a single amino acid (Hamming distance 1) were grouped into clusters that potentially share antigen targets. After each group was resampled to six samples, one-sided Fisher's exact tests checked public clonotypes for group enrichment, with the whole procedure repeated ten times. Sourced from immuneACCESS, this table was stored by TCRdb with only in-frame sequences that have V and J called. A share of the clones is absent; for the studies checked, an unresolved V gene accounts for under half, and the remainder has no known explanation. That table is the source of V, J and clone size, and D and trimming were worked out from the DNA. The sample contains more than 10,000 clones, roughly four fifths of them found a single time. Over 25% of the sample comes from the top ten.

The CND-RA patients tested negative on the clinical CCP2 antibody test, and joint destruction in these patients kept progressing despite active therapy. Every CND-RA patient showed typical joint destruction in the wrists and ankles and had failed conventional anti-rheumatic therapy. CND-RA patients were sampled after long disease histories, spanning decades in several cases, rather than at diagnosis. Fifty millilitres of EDTA-anticoagulated peripheral blood were drawn from each patient. Peripheral blood mononuclear cells were isolated by Ficoll-Paque PLUS density gradient separation. Using AutoMACS magnetic bead positive selection, CD8+ cells were isolated from either fresh or cryopreserved PBMCs, and flow cytometry was used to check purity. Nucleospin Tissue or Tissue XS kits were used for genomic DNA extraction, and quantification was performed on a Qubit 2.0 fluorometer.

Source material: CD8+ T cells from blood. The receptor was derived from a woman in her thirties or forties with seronegative destructive rheumatoid arthritis. Recombination connected TRBV28 to TRBJ2-2; 8 middle bases align to TRBD1. The DNA sequence is TGTGCCAGCAGCTACAGGGGGTACACCGGGGAACTGTTTTTT. Translated, this gives CASSYRGYTGELFF.